The 13 T cell receptor beta chains presented below share a single source sample, sequenced in a study of T cells in Graves' hyperthyroidism and ophthalmopathy. Researchers took RNA transcripts and amplified the TCR beta CDR3 regions from them. The TCR CDR3 was amplified in a first-round RT-PCR using the HTBI primer set. TCRdb passed the multiplex PCR reads through MiXCR, listing each CDR3 protein once. Here the sample spans about 740,000 distinct CDR3 sequences, 12% to 15% being singletons. The sequencing input was blood. The receptors originated from a woman between 18 and 30 years old with Graves' hyperthyroidism.

This clonotype has a count of ten or more. J is TRBJ2-1 and V is TRBV13; TRBD1 is a possible D gene (5 bases). Trimming took 5 bases from V and 0 from J, leaving 14 bases between them. The CDR3 length is 16 residues. Germline assignment: CDR1 PRHDT and CDR2 FYEKMQ (reference sequence). CDR3 in amino acids: CASSTLTVSSYNEQFF. Written as DNA, the CDR3 is TGTGCCAGCAGCACCCTGACAGTGAGCTCCTACAATGAGCAGTTCTTC.

The chain has TRBV7-2 and TRBJ2-3, with 10 bases identical to TRBD2. Looked up from germline, CDR1 is SGHTA and CDR2 is FQGNSA. J lost 2 bases, V lost 2 bases, and 7 bases had no gene match. This CDR3 has 17 amino acids. The CDR3 loop is CASSLSPGLAATDTQYF. The CDR3 coding sequence is TGTGCCAGCAGCTTAAGCCCCGGACTAGCGGCCACAGATACGCAGTATTTT.

The rearrangement joins TRBV14 to TRBJ2-3; TRBD1 aligns across 7 bases. V lost 0 bases, J lost 7 bases, and 7 bases stayed unmatched. The CDR3 spans 15 residues. Germline CDR1 is SGHDN and CDR2 is FVKESK. The CDR3, as DNA: TGTGCCAGCAGCCAAGACCCCAACAGGGGTTATACGCAGTATTTT. Protein product: CASSQDPNRGYTQYF. Looking up the rest from reference TRBV14 and TRBJ2-3 gives the full variable domain: EAGVTQFPSHSVIEKGQTVTLRCDPISGHDNLYWYRRVMGKEIKFLLHFVKESKQDESGMPNNRFLAERTGGTYSTLKVQPAELEDSGVYFCASSQDPNRGYTQYFGPGTRLTVL.

Note on this clonotype: At one end, the junction sequence differs from germline, possibly due to a read error. This sequence joins TRBV7-9 and TRBJ2-7; D ambiguous. The CDR3 covers 12 residues. Germline V CDR1 and CDR2: SEHNR, FQNEAQ (reference sequence). The CDR3 region is CASSLAGYERYF. The CDR3 DNA follows: TGTGCCAGCAGCTTAGCAGGATACGAGCGGTACTTC.

The chain has TRBV19 and TRBJ2-2; maybe TRBD2 (6 bases). Germline V gives CDR1 LNHDA, CDR2 SQIVND (reference sequence). The CDR3 extends over 14 amino acids. V lost 7 bases and J lost 3, with 12 bases in between. The DNA of the CDR3 is TGTGCCAGTAAGGAGTGGGGGGACACCGGGGAGCTGTTTTTT. This codes for CASKEWGDTGELFF. Filled out from reference TRBV19 and TRBJ2-2, the complete variable domain reads DGGITQSPKYLFRKEGQNVTLSCEQNLNHDAMYWYRQDPGQGLRLIYYSQIVNDFQKGDIAEGYSVSREKKESFPLTVTSAQKNPTAFYLCASKEWGDTGELFFGEGSRLTVL.

This clonotype has at least ten counts. V is TRBV7-9 and J is TRBJ2-1, with 8 bases lining up with TRBD2. The CDR3 extends over 15 amino acids. The ends lost 7 bases at V and 10 bases at J; junction bases unmatched: 15. In germline, CDR1 is SEHNR, CDR2 FQNEAQ (reference sequence). The CDR3 nucleotides read TGTGCCAGCACCACCGGTCGGGGGGGGCTTGGAGAGCAGTTCTTC. It yields the protein CASTTGRGGLGEQFF.

This clonotype was counted between two and nine times. J is TRBJ2-7 and V is TRBV29-1; D remains unclear. CDR3 length: 12 amino acids. Deletions cut 4 bases from V and 0 bases from J, with 7 bases between. Germline values: CDR1 SQVTM, CDR2 ANQGSEA. CDR3 coding DNA: TGCAGCGTTGGCGGTAGCTCCTACGAGCAGTACTTC. It codes for CSVGGSSYEQYF.

The rearrangement joins TRBV28 to TRBJ1-3; the D is unclear. This CDR3 region has 12 residues. V dropped 11 bases and J dropped 15 bases, with 23 bases sitting between them. Looked up from germline, CDR1 is MDHEN and CDR2 is SYDVKM. The CDR3: CAVYPPLASKYF. The CDR3 DNA sequence: TGTGCCGTCTACCCGCCGCTAGCGTCAAAATATTTT.

This clonotype was detected many times. The chain carries TRBV6-1 and TRBJ2-7; 11 bases fit TRBD2. Per the germline V gene, CDR1 is MNHNS and CDR2 is SASEGT. The CDR3 contains 14 residues. Losses at the gene ends were 5 bases for V and 5 bases for J; bases not matched to a gene: 5. CDR3 in amino acids: CASSLAGGPHEQYF. The CDR3 DNA follows: TGTGCCAGCAGTTTAGCGGGAGGGCCGCACGAGCAGTACTTC.

This clonotype was recorded at least ten times. CDR3 protein: CSASRQYTQYF. The CDR3 DNA is TGCAGTGCTAGTCGGCAGTATACGCAGTATTTT. The J gene is TRBJ2-3, the V gene TRBV20-1; unclear D gene. The ends were cut back, 3 bases at V and 7 bases at J, with 8 bases in the middle. This CDR3 spans 11 amino acids. Germline V CDR1 and CDR2: DFQATT, SNEGSKA (reference sequence).

This clonotype appeared a few times. The chain recombines TRBV30 with TRBJ2-5; the match to TRBD2 covers 8 bases. Trimming removed 2 bases from V and 4 bases from J; junction bases left unmatched: 12. The CDR3 contains 16 residues. Germline V gene sequence: CDR1 GTSNPN, CDR2 SVGIG (reference sequence). The DNA for the CDR3 is TGTGCCTGGAGTAGGAAAAGCGGGAGAGGGAGAGAGACCCAGTACTTC. It codes for CAWSRKSGRGRETQYF.

This chain uses TRBV6-2 or TRBV6-3 with TRBJ2-1, with TRBD2 identical over 7 bases. Unmatched junction bases numbered 6, after V lost 7 bases and J lost 0 bases. Germline V CDR1 and CDR2: MNHEY, SVGEGT. The length of the CDR3 is 15 residues. The CDR3 sequence is CASTNWGGSYNEQFF. The DNA for the CDR3 is TGTGCCAGCACCAACTGGGGGGGCTCCTACAATGAGCAGTTCTTC.

This clonotype has ten or more counts. The rearrangement uses TRBV28 and TRBJ1-1; D gene ambiguous. The V gene lost 2 bases and the J gene lost 0 bases, with 10 bases spanning the gap. There are 15 residues in the CDR3. CDR1 is MDHEN, CDR2 SYDVKM, per germline. CDR3 nucleotide sequence: TGTGCCAGCAGTTTACCCTCTACACTGAACACTGAAGCTTTCTTT. It codes for CASSLPSTLNTEAFF. The variable domain in full, completed from reference TRBV28 and TRBJ1-1, reads DVKVTQSSRYLVKRTGEKVFLECVQDMDHENMFWYRQDPGLGLRLIYFSYDVKMKEKGDIPEGYSVSREKKERFSLILESASTNQTSMYLCASSLPSTLNTEAFFGQGTRLTVV.